This is a list of T cell receptor beta chains from one sample in a study of identical twins. TCRdb passed the 5' RACE reads through MiXCR, listing each CDR3 protein once. The sample holds 700,000 or so distinct CDR3 sequences, about 9.4% seen once. These records were also assigned to another study, of yellow fever vaccine responses in identical twins.

Sequences were obtained from PBMCs. These TCRs come from a woman aged 18-30 years in good health. Both conserved end residues are part of each CDR3.

J: TRBJ2-1
V: TRBV20-1
CDR3: CSAHRDSYNEQFF

J: TRBJ2-7
V: TRBV12-3/TRBV12-4
CDR3: CASSIRGFASYEQYF

J: TRBJ2-1
V: TRBV7-6
CDR3: CASSLGGREYNEQFF

J: TRBJ1-1
V: TRBV7-9
CDR3: CASSVPGQGTTEAFF

J: TRBJ2-3
V: TRBV7-9
CDR3: CASSPRRGTGLGDTQYF

J: TRBJ2-3
V: TRBV5-1
CDR3: CASSQGLAGYTDTQYF

J: TRBJ1-1
V: TRBV20-1
CDR3: CSARDGTTANTEAFF

J: TRBJ2-6
V: TRBV28
CDR3: CASSSIRTAGANVLTF

J: TRBJ2-7
V: TRBV25-1
CDR3: CASEGPGSYEQYF

J: TRBJ2-7
V: TRBV3-1
CDR3: CACTSFPPPGQGSNEQYF

J: TRBJ1-6
V: TRBV12-3/TRBV12-4
CDR3: CASSLGQNYNSPLHF

J: TRBJ2-5
V: TRBV6-5
CDR3: CASISQQETQYF

J: TRBJ2-7
V: TRBV7-2
CDR3: CASSLDRAGGSEQYF

J: TRBJ1-5
V: TRBV19
CDR3: CASRAGTSFNQPQHF

J: TRBJ2-5
V: TRBV10-3
CDR3: CAISESGAQYF

J: TRBJ2-5
V: TRBV21-1
CDR3: CASSKENCESSSGIQETQYF

J: TRBJ1-4
V: TRBV4-3
CDR3: CASSRTQGGYEKLFF